Listed here are 32 T cell receptor beta chains from one sample, sequenced in a study of identical twins. TCRdb re-called the 5' RACE reads with MiXCR, one entry per CDR3 protein. The repertoire holds 1.5 million to 2 million distinct CDR3 sequences, with around a third as singletons. Specimen: cord blood. These TCRs come from a newborn girl in good health.

The V gene is TRBV20-1, the J gene TRBJ2-3; TRBD2 matches 8 bases. From germline, CDR1 is DFQATT and CDR2 SNEGSKA (reference sequence). J gave up 2 bases and V 3 bases, and 4 bases lay outside the gene matches. This CDR3 is 14 amino acids long. The DNA for the CDR3 is TGCAGTGCTAGTAAAGCGGGGGACACAGATACGCAGTATTTT. Protein: CSASKAGDTDTQYF.

This clonotype occurred a few times. The genes are TRBV20-1 and TRBJ2-7; D unresolved. Germline loops: CDR1 DFQATT, CDR2 SNEGSKA (reference sequence). Trimming cost V 0 bases and J 0 bases, with 9 bases left between them. This CDR3 has 14 residues. This chain's CDR3 is CSARDGEYSYEQYF. CDR3 coding DNA: TGCAGTGCTAGAGATGGGGAATACTCCTACGAGCAGTACTTC.

The table lists this clonotype with a few counts. The chain couples TRBV4-2 to TRBJ2-7, with TRBD2 identical over 11 bases. The CDR3 spans 16 residues. V lost 5 bases, J lost 5 bases, and 11 bases stayed unmatched. Germline V gives CDR1 LGHNA, CDR2 YNFKEQ. CDR3 DNA sequence: TGTGCCAGCAGCACAGCCCAACTAGCGGGAGTCCACGAGCAGTACTTC. Translating gives CASSTAQLAGVHEQYF.

V is TRBV10-1 and J is TRBJ1-1; TRBD1 might be the D (6 bases). The CDR3 extends over 15 amino acids. Trimming left V 0 bases short and J 4 bases short, with 12 bases between. Germline V gene sequence: CDR1 WNHNN, CDR2 SYGVQD (reference sequence). The CDR3, as DNA: TGCGCCAGCAGTGAGTCCGGGGGCCCGCTCACTGAAGCTTTCTTT. It translates to CASSESGGPLTEAFF.

This clonotype was detected once. The CDR3 DNA sequence: TGCAGCGTTGGGGTAGCGGGGGGCTGGGATGAGCAGTACTTC. Its translation: CSVGVAGGWDEQYF. This chain uses TRBV29-1 with TRBJ2-5; 10 bases are a match to TRBD2. The germline CDR1 and CDR2 sequences are SQVTM and ANQGSEA. Trimming removed 4 bases from V and 11 bases from J; junction bases left unmatched: 13. The CDR3 is 14 amino acids.

This clonotype appeared a few times. At one boundary the junction diverges from the germline segment, which might be a read error. The V gene is TRBV5-1, the J gene TRBJ2-3; no reliable D call. Looked up from germline, CDR1 is SGHRS and CDR2 is YFSETQ. The CDR3 spans 13 residues. The CDR3 sequence is CVSSLVGTDTQYF. CDR3 DNA: TGCGTCAGCAGCTTGGTCGGGACAGATACGCAGTATTTT. Complete variable domain (other parts from reference TRBV5-1 and TRBJ2-3): KAGVTQTPRYLIKTRGQQVTLSCSPISGHRSVSWYQQTPGQGLQFLFEYFSETQRNKGNFPGRFSGRQFSNSRSEMNVSTLELGDSALYLCVSSLVGTDTQYFGPGTRLTVL.

The V call is TRBV5-1, the J call TRBJ2-1; D possibly corresponds to TRBD2 (6 bases). The better agreement between TRBJ2-7 and the DNA end casts doubt on the J call. The germline V gene has CDR1 SGHRS and CDR2 YFSETQ. CDR3 length: 15 amino acids. This CDR3 reads CASSSILARSYEQYF. For the CDR3, the DNA is TGCGCCAGCAGCTCTATTCTAGCGCGATCCTACGAGCAGTACTTC.

The chain carries TRBV5-5 and TRBJ2-3; TRBD1 matches at 7 bases. Trimming at V came to 4 bases and at J to 7 bases, leaving 3 bases not matched to a gene. The CDR3 loop spans 12 amino acids. Germline values: CDR1 SGHKS, CDR2 YYEKEE (reference sequence). CDR3 in amino acids: CASSKQGYTQYF. The CDR3 DNA follows: TGTGCCAGCAGCAAACAGGGGTATACGCAGTATTTT.

The chain uses TRBV24-1 and TRBJ2-1; D is tentatively TRBD1 or TRBD2 (5 bases each). Trimming shortened V by 3 bases and J by 13 bases, and 24 bases separated the two germline ends. CDR1 KGHDR and CDR2 SFDVKD come from the germline V gene. There are 16 residues in the CDR3. CDR3 in amino acids: CATSDPGHGNGETQFF. The CDR3 DNA follows: TGTGCCACCAGTGATCCAGGACACGGGAATGGAGAGACCCAGTTCTTC.

V is TRBV10-3 and J is TRBJ2-1, with 13 nucleotides matching TRBD2. CDR1 ENHRY and CDR2 SYGVKD come from the germline V gene. Unmatched junction bases numbered 15, after V lost 4 bases and J lost 6 bases. This CDR3 contains 19 residues. CDR3 residues: CAISGTSGGRFFLGNEQFF. The CDR3 nucleotides read TGTGCCATCAGTGGGACTAGCGGGGGCCGATTTTTTTTGGGCAATGAGCAGTTCTTC.

The chain carries TRBV27 and TRBJ1-5; the D gene is possibly TRBD1 (6 bases). Germline values: CDR1 MNHEY, CDR2 SMNVEV (reference sequence). The CDR3 loop spans 12 amino acids. V lost 8 bases, J lost 5 bases, and 10 bases lay in between. CDR3 sequence: CASHRDDQPQHF. In DNA form, the CDR3 reads TGTGCCAGCCACAGGGATGATCAGCCCCAGCATTTT.

This clonotype has only a few counts. J is TRBJ1-4 and V is TRBV4-2; 8 nucleotides agree with TRBD1. Germline CDR1 reads LGHNA; CDR2 reads YNFKEQ. Unmatched junction bases numbered 5, after V lost 0 bases and J lost 5 bases. This CDR3 is 16 amino acids long. The CDR3, as DNA: TGTGCCAGCAGCCAAGAGTACGGACAGGGAAATGAAAAACTGTTTTTT. As protein: CASSQEYGQGNEKLFF.

This clonotype was seen repeatedly, ten times or more. This rearrangement joins TRBV28 to TRBJ2-4, with a tentative D call TRBD2 (5 bases). Trimming removed 3 bases from V and 0 bases from J, with 6 bases in between. The CDR3 is 14 amino acids. Germline CDR1 and CDR2: MDHEN and SYDVKM. CDR3 amino acids: CASSFAGAKNIQYF. The CDR3 DNA reads as TGTGCCAGCAGTTTCGCGGGAGCCAAAAACATTCAGTACTTC. Full variable domain (rest looked up from reference TRBV28 and TRBJ2-4): DVKVTQSSRYLVKRTGEKVFLECVQDMDHENMFWYRQDPGLGLRLIYFSYDVKMKEKGDIPEGYSVSREKKERFSLILESASTNQTSMYLCASSFAGAKNIQYFGAGTRLSVL.

The table lists this clonotype with a few counts. The chain is built from TRBV7-9 and TRBJ2-2; the match to TRBD2 covers 7 bases. The trim removed 5 bases at V and 8 bases at J, leaving 8 bases unmatched. The germline CDR1 and CDR2 sequences are SEHNR and FQNEAQ (reference sequence). This CDR3 is built from 14 residues. The CDR3 loop is CASSVEILAGELFF. As DNA, the CDR3 is TGTGCCAGCAGCGTAGAGATACTAGCGGGGGAGCTGTTTTTT. The whole variable domain, remainder taken from reference TRBV7-9 and TRBJ2-2, is DTGVSQNPRHKITKRGQNVTFRCDPISEHNRLYWYRQTLGQGPEFLTYFQNEAQLEKSRLLSDRFSAERPKGSFSTLEIQRTEQGDSAMYLCASSVEILAGELFFGEGSRLTVL.

About this clonotype itself: This may be a read error, as it is one base from a much larger clone. This rearrangement joins TRBV25-1 to TRBJ1-2, with D unclear. V was cut by 7 bases and J by 3 bases, with 15 bases left in between. Germline loops: CDR1 MGHDK, CDR2 SYGVNS. The CDR3 extends over 14 amino acids. This chain's CDR3 is CASKDREPDYGYTF. The CDR3, as DNA: TGTGCCAGCAAGGACCGGGAACCTGACTATGGCTACACCTTC.

CDR3: CSARDEGQETQYF. CDR3 bases: TGCAGTGCTAGAGATGAGGGGCAAGAGACCCAGTACTTC. This chain links TRBV20-1 with TRBJ2-5, with D perhaps given as TRBD1 or TRBD2 (5 bases each). Germline V gene sequence: CDR1 DFQATT, CDR2 SNEGSKA (reference sequence). The V end was cut by 0 bases, the J end by 2 bases, with 7 bases between. The CDR3 has 13 residues.

The V and J genes are TRBV4-2 and TRBJ2-3; 11 nucleotides match TRBD2. The CDR3 is 19 amino acids. The germline gives CDR1 LGHNA, CDR2 YNFKEQ. The trim removed 0 bases at V and 1 base at J, leaving 9 bases unmatched. The CDR3 DNA reads as TGTGCCAGCAGCCAAGATCGGGCTAGCGGGGGGTTCGGCACAGATACGCAGTATTTT. This gives the protein CASSQDRASGGFGTDTQYF.

This clonotype was observed a few times. The V gene is TRBV4-2, the J gene TRBJ2-4; 8 nucleotides align to TRBD2. The V and J ends lost 2 bases and 6 bases, in that order; junction bases with no gene match: 6. CDR3 length equals 15 residues. The germline gives CDR1 LGHNA, CDR2 YNFKEQ. This chain's CDR3 is CASSQISGAPNIQYF. Here the CDR3 DNA reads TGTGCCAGCAGCCAAATTAGCGGGGCCCCAAACATTCAGTACTTC.

This sequence joins TRBV6-1 and TRBJ1-1; weak D call: TRBD1 (6 bases). V shed 2 bases and J shed 1 base, with 11 bases lying between them. Germline assignment: CDR1 MNHNS and CDR2 SASEGT. This CDR3 spans 15 amino acids. The CDR3 loop is CASSEYGQPNTEAFF. CDR3 nucleotides: TGTGCCAGCAGTGAATACGGACAGCCGAACACTGAAGCTTTCTTT.

The J gene is TRBJ1-1, the V gene TRBV6-5; 7 positions match TRBD1. Unmatched junction bases numbered 14, after V lost 4 bases and J lost 3 bases. The CDR3 sequence is 17 residues long. CDR1 is MNHEY, CDR2 SVGAGI, per germline. The CDR3 nucleotides are TGTGCCAGCAGTTTCCCTGGACAGGAAGGGGTCGACACTGAAGCTTTCTTT. Translation: CASSFPGQEGVDTEAFF.

This rearrangement joins TRBV20-1 to TRBJ2-1; D perhaps matches TRBD1 (5 bases). CDR1 DFQATT and CDR2 SNEGSKA come from the germline V gene (reference sequence). V was clipped by 3 bases and J by 5 bases, with 8 bases between them. The CDR3 has 12 residues. The CDR3 sequence is CSARGLHNEQFF. The CDR3 DNA is TGCAGTGCTAGGGGGCTCCACAATGAGCAGTTCTTC.

The chain carries TRBV28 and TRBJ2-7; D not resolved. This CDR3 spans 14 amino acids. The germline CDR1 and CDR2 sequences are MDHEN and SYDVKM. Deletions cut 3 bases from V and 7 bases from J, with 16 bases between. The chain's CDR3 is CASSFLIANNEQYF. The CDR3 DNA is TGTGCCAGCAGTTTCCTTATTGCGAACAATGAGCAGTACTTC. The whole variable domain, remainder taken from reference TRBV28 and TRBJ2-7, is DVKVTQSSRYLVKRTGEKVFLECVQDMDHENMFWYRQDPGLGLRLIYFSYDVKMKEKGDIPEGYSVSREKKERFSLILESASTNQTSMYLCASSFLIANNEQYFGPGTRLTVT.

As to this clonotype: The junction differs from germline at one of its ends, possibly a read error. The DNA of the CDR3 is TGCACCAGCAGCTTGGGGGGGACAGGGAACAATGAGCAGTTCTTC. It yields the protein CTSSLGGTGNNEQFF. This rearrangement joins TRBV5-1 to TRBJ2-1; 9 bases match TRBD1. Germline loops: CDR1 SGHRS, CDR2 YFSETQ. This CDR3 is built from 15 residues.

This chain uses TRBV21-1 with TRBJ2-7. TRBV21-1 is noted as a pseudogene. The CDR3 loop spans 14 amino acids. The CDR3 bases are TGTGCCAGCAGCAAAGCGCTCCACTACTACGAGCAGTACTTC. It yields the protein CASSKALHYYEQYF.

In its sample, this clonotype was seen a few times. The chain links TRBV14 to TRBJ1-2, with D uncertain. This CDR3 spans 15 amino acids. Trimming removed 0 bases at V and 8 bases at J, with 16 bases between. From germline, CDR1 is SGHDN and CDR2 FVKESK. In DNA, the CDR3 is TGTGCCAGCAGCCAAGATCTTGCGGGCTACGGGGGCTACACCTTC. Its translation: CASSQDLAGYGGYTF.

J is TRBJ1-5 and V is TRBV5-8; D is unclear. The CDR3 is made up of 12 amino acids. Per the germline V gene, CDR1 is SGHTS and CDR2 is YDEGEE. Between the trimmed V and J ends, which lost 4 bases and 5 bases, there was a span of 7 bases. CDR3 loop: CASSPVHQPQHF. The CDR3 DNA follows: TGTGCCAGCAGCCCGGTTCATCAGCCCCAGCATTTT.

This clonotype turned up a few times. The V gene is TRBV27, the J gene TRBJ2-3; D not certain. The ends were cut back, 7 bases at V and 4 bases at J, with 18 bases in the middle. Per germline, CDR1 MNHEY and CDR2 SMNVEV (reference sequence). This CDR3 contains 15 residues. Written as DNA, the CDR3 is TGTGCCAGCACCGATAACTACTACCGACCAGATACGCAGTATTTT. This sequence encodes CASTDNYYRPDTQYF.

The chain combines TRBV29-1 with TRBJ1-1, with unresolved D. Germline V CDR1 and CDR2: SQVTM, ANQGSEA. Trimming took 6 bases from V and 4 from J, leaving 21 bases between them. The CDR3 has 15 residues. CDR3 in amino acids: CSVITAGQVSTEAFF. The CDR3 DNA sequence: TGCAGCGTGATCACCGCTGGGCAGGTCTCCACTGAAGCTTTCTTT.

The rearrangement joins TRBV12-3 or TRBV12-4 to TRBJ2-3, with 8 nucleotides matching TRBD2. The CDR3 has 19 amino acids. V was pared by 6 bases and J by 0 bases, with 17 bases of the junction left unmatched. The CDR3 spells CASSREDLAGALSTDTQYF. The CDR3 DNA sequence: TGTGCCAGCAGCCGGGAGGATCTAGCGGGCGCCCTAAGCACAGATACGCAGTATTTT.

The J gene is TRBJ1-1, the V gene TRBV3-1, with D maybe TRBD1 (5 bases). CDR1 is LGHDT and CDR2 is YNNKEL in the germline V gene (reference sequence). V lost 1 base and J lost 0, with 12 bases in between. This CDR3 comprises 16 residues. The chain's CDR3 is CASSQGQPPMNTEAFF. The CDR3 DNA follows: TGTGCCAGCAGCCAAGGACAGCCCCCCATGAACACTGAAGCTTTCTTT. Based on the CDR3 plus reference TRBV3-1 and TRBJ1-1, the full variable domain is DTAVSQTPKYLVTQMGNDKSIKCEQNLGHDTMYWYKQDSKKFLKIMFSYNNKELIINETVPNRFSPKSPDKAHLNLHINSLELGDSAVYFCASSQGQPPMNTEAFFGQGTRLTVV.

On this clonotype: Relative to the germline gene, one junction end is altered; a read error may explain this. CDR3 nucleotide sequence: TGTGCCAGCAGTGAAGAGGGGGACACTGGAGCTTTCTTT. Its translation: CASSEEGDTGAFF. The chain uses TRBV25-1 and TRBJ1-1; weak D call: TRBD1 (6 bases). CDR3 size: 13 residues. Germline V gives CDR1 MGHDK, CDR2 SYGVNS.

This clonotype was seen more than once but under ten times. The genes are TRBV28 and TRBJ1-4; D not certain. The ends were cut back, 5 bases at V and 2 bases at J, with 9 bases in the middle. CDR1 MDHEN and CDR2 SYDVKM come from the germline V gene. This CDR3 region has 14 residues. The CDR3: CASSTSKTNEKLFF. The CDR3 DNA reads TGTGCCAGCAGTACCTCCAAGACTAATGAAAAACTGTTTTTT.